The next 25 T cell receptor beta chains were all read from a single sample in a study of multiple sclerosis patients with progressive multifocal leukoencephalopathy. Noted time point: before natalizumab initiation. Some clones are missing from TCRdb's copy, which holds only in-frame ones; the method was immunoSEQ multiplex PCR. The table shows 25,000 to 35,000 clones, with 70% to 90% occurring only once. The sequencing sample was made of PBMCs. The receptors originated from a human donor with multiple sclerosis.

The genes are TRBV6-6 and TRBJ2-1, with 14 bases fitting TRBD2. The germline gives CDR1 MNHNY, CDR2 SVGAGI (reference sequence). The CDR3 loop spans 16 amino acids. Trimming removed 3 bases from V and 8 bases from J; junction bases left unmatched: 6. The CDR3 region is CASSYPTSGRADEQFF. As DNA, the CDR3 is TGTGCCAGCAGTTATCCGACTAGCGGGAGGGCGGATGAGCAGTTCTTC.

This sequence joins TRBV7-2 and TRBJ2-7, with D uncertain. V was shortened by 0 bases and J by 2 bases, with 5 bases between the two germline ends. Germline V gene sequence: CDR1 SGHTA, CDR2 FQGNSA. The length of the CDR3 is 13 residues. The CDR3 DNA sequence: TGTGCCAGCAGCTTAGCAAAGACCTACGAGCAGTACTTC. This codes for CASSLAKTYEQYF.

The chain employs TRBV5-5 and TRBJ2-1; D is perhaps TRBD1 or TRBD2 (5 bases each). The germline V and J ends were trimmed by 2 bases and 9 bases, with 9 bases remaining between them. The CDR3 covers 12 residues. Germline CDR1 reads SGHKS; CDR2 reads YYEKEE (reference sequence). The CDR3 sequence: CASSFNGGEQFF. The CDR3 region has the DNA TGTGCCAGCAGCTTCAATGGGGGTGAGCAGTTCTTC.

The V call is TRBV5-4, the J call TRBJ2-3; D is ambiguous. Germline lookup yields CDR1 SGHNT and CDR2 YYREEE (reference sequence). Between the trimmed V and J ends, which lost 6 bases and 1 base, there was a span of 12 bases. The length of the CDR3 is 14 residues. CDR3 in DNA: TGTGCCAGCACCTTAGCCGGAGGCACAGATACGCAGTATTTT. Amino acids: CASTLAGGTDTQYF. The whole variable domain, remainder taken from reference TRBV5-4 and TRBJ2-3, is ETGVTQSPTHLIKTRGQQVTLRCSSQSGHNTVSWYQQALGQGPQFIFQYYREEENGRGNFPPRFSGLQFPNYSSELNVNALELDDSALYLCASTLAGGTDTQYFGPGTRLTVL.

The CDR3 region is CALDRITYEQYF. The DNA for the CDR3 is TGTGCCTTGGACAGGATAACCTACGAGCAGTACTTC. The chain carries TRBV30 and TRBJ2-7; 7 bases line up with TRBD1. The CDR3 contains 12 residues. V was clipped by 7 bases and J by 2 bases; unmatched bases: 5. CDR1 and CDR2 (germline): GTSNPN, SVGIG (reference sequence). Full variable domain (remainder filled in from reference TRBV30 and TRBJ2-7): SQTIHQWPATLVQPVGSPLSLECTVEGTSNPNLYWYRQAAGRGLQLLFYSVGIGQISSEVPQNLSASRPQDRQFILSSKKLLLSDSGFYLCALDRITYEQYFGPGTRLTVT.

The rearrangement joins TRBV4-1 to TRBJ1-2, with D possibly being TRBD1 (5 bases). From germline, CDR1 is MGHRA and CDR2 YSYEKL. V lost 1 base to trimming and J lost 4 bases, with 19 bases between them. There are 17 residues in the CDR3. CDR3: CASSQGPGQGGGYGYTF. In DNA, the CDR3 is TGCGCCAGCAGCCAAGGACCCGGTCAGGGCGGAGGCTATGGCTACACCTTC.

V and J are TRBV30 and TRBJ1-1; D remains unclear. Germline values: CDR1 GTSNPN, CDR2 SVGIG (reference sequence). The CDR3 is 12 amino acids. V gave up 2 bases and J gave up 4 bases, with 8 bases separating them. The CDR3 nucleotides read TGTGCCTGGAGTTACGGGGTCACTGAAGCTTTCTTT. Translated, it gives CAWSYGVTEAFF. Using reference TRBV30 and TRBJ1-1 for the parts outside the CDR3, the full variable domain is SQTIHQWPATLVQPVGSPLSLECTVEGTSNPNLYWYRQAAGRGLQLLFYSVGIGQISSEVPQNLSASRPQDRQFILSSKKLLLSDSGFYLCAWSYGVTEAFFGQGTRLTVV.

This sequence joins TRBV7-9 and TRBJ2-7; D not certain. The CDR3 has 11 amino acids. V lost 5 bases, J lost 3 bases, and 5 bases lay in between. CDR1 is SEHNR and CDR2 is FQNEAQ in the germline V gene (reference sequence). In nucleotides, the CDR3 is TGTGCCAGCAGCCCCGACTACGAGCAGTACTTC. Protein product: CASSPDYEQYF.

J is TRBJ2-6 and V is TRBV11-3, with TRBD2 matching 14 bases. The CDR3 totals 18 residues. V was clipped by 5 bases and J by 2 bases; unmatched bases: 5. CDR1 SGHNT and CDR2 YENEEA come from the germline V gene. CDR3 in amino acids: CASSEGLAGVTGANVLTF. The CDR3 DNA follows: TGTGCCAGCAGCGAGGGACTAGCGGGAGTAACTGGGGCCAACGTCCTGACTTTC.

This clone was counted a few times. The genes are TRBV7-2 and TRBJ1-1, with TRBD1 identical over 7 bases. This CDR3 spans 14 amino acids. Losses at the gene ends were 5 bases for V and 2 bases for J; bases not matched to a gene: 5. Per the germline V gene, CDR1 is SGHTA and CDR2 is FQGNSA. CDR3 protein: CASSPGTANTEAFF. CDR3 coding DNA: TGTGCCAGCAGCCCCGGGACAGCCAACACTGAAGCTTTCTTT.

The V and J genes are TRBV13 and TRBJ2-7; possibly TRBD2 for D (7 bases). V lost 4 bases, J lost 4 bases, and 17 bases lay in between. The CDR3 is 15 residues long. Germline V gene data show CDR1 as PRHDT and CDR2 as FYEKMQ (reference sequence). The chain's CDR3 is CASSSRGGGIYEQYF. In DNA, the CDR3 is TGTGCCAGCAGCTCCCGTGGGGGGGGCATATACGAGCAGTACTTC.

This chain uses TRBV6-4 with TRBJ2-3, with TRBD1 as a possible D gene (6 bases). The length of the CDR3 is 15 residues. CDR1 and CDR2 from the germline V gene are MRHNA and SNTAGT. V lost 0 bases and J lost 4, with 11 bases in between. The CDR3 coding sequence is TGTGCCAGCAGTGACTCAGGAGAGGGGGCAGATACGCAGTATTTT. Translated: CASSDSGEGADTQYF.

The V call is TRBV5-1, the J call TRBJ2-1; 9 bases are shared with TRBD2. CDR1 SGHRS and CDR2 YFSETQ come from the germline V gene. There are 16 residues in the CDR3. The ends lost 3 bases at V and 3 bases at J; junction bases unmatched: 7. The CDR3 sequence: CASSSIAGEGYNEQFF. As DNA, the CDR3 is TGCGCCAGCAGCTCTATAGCGGGAGAGGGCTACAATGAGCAGTTCTTC.

The rearrangement joins TRBV4-3 to TRBJ2-7; tentative D call: TRBD1 (5 bases). The ends were cut back, 0 bases at V and 0 bases at J, with 15 bases in the middle. The CDR3 runs 17 residues. Germline CDR1 reads LGHNA; CDR2 reads YSLEER. CDR3 coding DNA: TGCGCCAGCAGCCAAGATTGGGGCGCGAGCAGCTCCTACGAGCAGTACTTC. It is translated as CASSQDWGASSSYEQYF.

The V gene is TRBV7-9, the J gene TRBJ1-1; D gene uncertain. The V and J ends lost 2 bases and 0 bases respectively, with 7 bases between them. This CDR3 has 14 residues. Germline CDR1 SEHNR, CDR2 FQNEAQ (reference sequence). The CDR3 DNA sequence: TGTGCCAGCAGCTTACCCGGACTGAACACTGAAGCTTTCTTT. Its protein is CASSLPGLNTEAFF.

This clone has a handful of counts. CDR3 sequence (DNA): TGCGCCAGCAGCTTTTTAGCGGGGGAGCTCACAGATACGCAGTATTTT. It yields the protein CASSFLAGELTDTQYF. The rearrangement joins TRBV5-1 to TRBJ2-3; TRBD2 aligns across 9 bases. From germline, CDR1 is SGHRS and CDR2 YFSETQ. CDR3 length equals 16 residues. Germline trimming cut 2 bases from V and 2 bases from J; bases unmatched to any gene: 6.

This clone was observed a single time. V and J are TRBV25-1 and TRBJ1-1; D is undetermined. The CDR3 loop spans 12 amino acids. CDR1 and CDR2 from the germline V gene are MGHDK and SYGVNS. Trimming took off 2 bases at V and 0 bases at J, with 1 base between the two ends. Here the CDR3 reads CASSELNTEAFF. The CDR3 DNA reads as TGTGCCAGCAGTGAACTGAACACTGAAGCTTTCTTT.

This rearrangement joins TRBV19 to TRBJ2-1, with D uncertain. V was cut by 5 bases and J by 0 bases, with 8 bases left in between. Germline V lookup: CDR1 LNHDA, CDR2 SQIVND (reference sequence). This CDR3 region has 14 residues. Here the CDR3 reads CASSWTVSYNEQFF. The CDR3 coding sequence is TGTGCCAGTAGTTGGACCGTCTCCTACAATGAGCAGTTCTTC.

The rearrangement joins TRBV18 to TRBJ2-7, with D tentatively TRBD2 (6 bases). The length of the CDR3 is 12 residues. The germline V gene has CDR1 KGHSH and CDR2 LQKENI. The V end lost 3 bases, the J end lost 6 bases, and 9 bases lay between the germline ends. The CDR3 is CASSPAGTEQYF. CDR3 nucleotides: TGTGCCAGCTCACCGGCGGGGACCGAGCAGTACTTC. Filled out from reference TRBV18 and TRBJ2-7, the complete variable domain reads NAGVMQNPRHLVRRRGQEARLRCSPMKGHSHVYWYRQLPEEGLKFMVYLQKENIIDESGMPKERFSAEFPKEGPSILRIQQVVRGDSAAYFCASSPAGTEQYFGPGTRLTVT.

This CDR3 reads CASSRTGGNNEKLFF. CDR3 bases: TGTGCCAGTAGTCGAACAGGGGGGAATAATGAAAAACTGTTTTTT. The V and J genes are TRBV19 and TRBJ1-4; 8 bases match TRBD1. V lost 5 bases, J lost 4 bases, and 6 bases stayed unmatched. The CDR3 is 15 amino acids. The germline V gene has CDR1 LNHDA and CDR2 SQIVND (reference sequence).

The V and J genes are TRBV6-5 and TRBJ2-7, with 8 bases matching TRBD1. Looked up from germline, CDR1 is MNHEY and CDR2 is SVGAGI. The CDR3 consists of 13 residues. Germline trimming cut 6 bases from V and 6 bases from J; bases unmatched to any gene: 7. CDR3 DNA: TGTGCCAGCAGCGGACAGGGATCTAGCGAGCAGTACTTC. Protein: CASSGQGSSEQYF.

CDR3 region: CAWSPGPDTQYF. CDR3 nucleotides: TGTGCCTGGAGCCCGGGCCCAGATACGCAGTATTTT. The V and J genes are TRBV30 and TRBJ2-3, with unresolved D. Germline lookup yields CDR1 GTSNPN and CDR2 SVGIG (reference sequence). V gave up 3 bases and J gave up 4 bases, with 8 bases separating them. The CDR3 runs to 12 residues.

This chain links TRBV11-1 with TRBJ2-3; a possible D gene is TRBD2 (5 bases). CDR1 SGHAT and CDR2 FQDESV come from the germline V gene (reference sequence). The CDR3 spans 12 residues. Trimming took 5 bases from V and 5 from J, leaving 8 bases between them. The CDR3 DNA reads as TGTGCCAGCAGCCCCCGGGGAGATACGCAGTATTTT. Protein sequence: CASSPRGDTQYF.

V usage is TRBV6-1 and J usage is TRBJ2-2; D is unclear. V dropped 6 bases and J dropped 2 bases, with 10 bases sitting between them. Germline V gives CDR1 MNHNS, CDR2 SASEGT. The length of the CDR3 is 14 residues. The CDR3 DNA is TGTGCCAGCAGCGTGAGCTTCAACACCGGGGAGCTGTTTTTT. It translates to CASSVSFNTGELFF.

The rearrangement uses TRBV13 and TRBJ1-4, with D possibly being TRBD1 (5 bases). CDR3 length: 15 residues. Germline V CDR1 and CDR2: PRHDT, FYEKMQ (reference sequence). V was cut by 4 bases and J by 3 bases, with 12 bases left in between. In DNA, the CDR3 is TGTGCCAGCAGCTCCTCGGGACCGGCTAATGAAAAACTGTTTTTT. Amino acid sequence: CASSSSGPANEKLFF.